These T cell receptor beta chains were read from a single sample in a study of T-cell memory formation after mild COVID-19. MiXCR, applied by TCRdb to the 5' RACE reads, yields one record per CDR3 protein. Here the sample spans tens of thousands of distinct CDR3 sequences, about a tenth being singletons. Sequencing input: PBMCs or a T cell subset sorted from them (not recorded which). The receptors here all came from a young man who had mild COVID-19 (a few samples of this study predate the infection). Cell type and time point are not known. Both conserved end residues are part of each CDR3. A D gene is named only where the DNA matches it firmly. Size is omitted from some rows. Given values are once, few, many or a class for expanded clones.

j_call d_call clone_size v_call cdr3_nt cdr3_aa
TRBJ1-2 NA NA TRBV7-9 TGTGCCAGCGTCGAAGGGAGGGGGAATGGCTACACCTTC CASVEGRGNGYTF
TRBJ2-1 NA NA TRBV7-2 TGTGCCAGCAGCTTAGGTCCCACAAACTACAATGAGCAGTTCTTC CASSLGPTNYNEQFF
TRBJ1-4 NA few TRBV7-2 TGTGCCAGCAGCCTCACCCGCAGGGGAAGGGGTGGGACTAATGAAAAACTGTTTTTT CASSLTRRGRGGTNEKLFF
TRBJ2-1 TRBD2 many TRBV5-1 TGCGCCAGCAGCTCGGGACTAGCGGGGGGCTACAATGAGCAGTTCTTC CASSSGLAGGYNEQFF
TRBJ2-3 TRBD2 few TRBV7-9 TGTGCCAGCAGCTTTTCTAGCGGGGGGGCAGATACGCAGTATTTT CASSFSSGGADTQYF
TRBJ1-6 NA few TRBV7-2 TGTGCCAGCAGCTCAACCAAGGGGAGTTCACCCCTCCACTTT CASSSTKGSSPLHF
TRBJ1-3 NA NA TRBV5-5 TGTGCCAGCAACTTGGGAGTTTCGGGAAACACCATATATTTT CASNLGVSGNTIYF
TRBJ1-6 NA few TRBV5-1 TGCGCCAGCAGCTGGGGTCGGGGGGACCAGAATTCACCCCTCCACTTT CASSWGRGDQNSPLHF
TRBJ2-1 TRBD2 many TRBV4-1 TGCGCCAGCAGCCAAGCCCTAGCGGGGGGGCACCCCTACAATGAGCAGTTCTTC CASSQALAGGHPYNEQFF
TRBJ1-5 NA NA TRBV12-3/TRBV12-4 TGTGCCAGCAGAAACGTTGGGTCCGGGCCTCAGCCCCAGCATTTT CASRNVGSGPQPQHF
TRBJ2-3 NA NA TRBV3-2 TGTGCCAGCAGCCAAGAAGAATTACAGGACTACACAGATACGCAGTATTTT CASSQEELQDYTDTQYF
TRBJ2-7 TRBD2 NA TRBV20-1 TGCAGTGCCCCCCGGCGGGGGGCCGCCGAGCAGTACTTC CSAPRRGAAEQYF
TRBJ2-1 NA NA TRBV7-2 TGTGCCAGCAGCTTAGGGGGTATGGGCAATGAGCAGTTCTTC CASSLGGMGNEQFF
TRBJ2-5 TRBD1 few TRBV7-8 TGTGCCAGCAGCTCGGGACAGGTCGTCGAGACCCAGTACTTC CASSSGQVVETQYF